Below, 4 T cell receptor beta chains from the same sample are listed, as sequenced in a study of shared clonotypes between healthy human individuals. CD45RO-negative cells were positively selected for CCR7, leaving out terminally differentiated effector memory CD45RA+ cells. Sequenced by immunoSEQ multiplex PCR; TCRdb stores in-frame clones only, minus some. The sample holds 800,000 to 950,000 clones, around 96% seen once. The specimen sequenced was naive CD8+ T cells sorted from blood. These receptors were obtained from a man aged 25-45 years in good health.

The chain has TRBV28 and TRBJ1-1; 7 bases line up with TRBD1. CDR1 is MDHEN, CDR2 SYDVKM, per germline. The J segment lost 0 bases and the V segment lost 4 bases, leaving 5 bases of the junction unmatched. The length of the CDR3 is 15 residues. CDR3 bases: TGTGCCAGCAGTTCTCGGGACAGTTTGAACACTGAAGCTTTCTTT. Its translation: CASSSRDSLNTEAFF.

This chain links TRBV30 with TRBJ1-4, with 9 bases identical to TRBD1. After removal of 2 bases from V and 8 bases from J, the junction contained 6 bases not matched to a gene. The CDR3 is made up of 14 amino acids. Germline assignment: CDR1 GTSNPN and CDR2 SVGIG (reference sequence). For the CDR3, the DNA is TGTGCCTGGAGTCCGGGACAGGGTCTGGAAAAACTGTTTTTT. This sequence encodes CAWSPGQGLEKLFF.

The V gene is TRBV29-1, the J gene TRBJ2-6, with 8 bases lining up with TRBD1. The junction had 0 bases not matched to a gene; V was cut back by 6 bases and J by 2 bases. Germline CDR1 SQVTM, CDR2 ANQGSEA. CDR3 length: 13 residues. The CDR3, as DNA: TGCAGCGTACAGGGGGCTGGGGCCAACGTCCTGACTTTC. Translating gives CSVQGAGANVLTF.

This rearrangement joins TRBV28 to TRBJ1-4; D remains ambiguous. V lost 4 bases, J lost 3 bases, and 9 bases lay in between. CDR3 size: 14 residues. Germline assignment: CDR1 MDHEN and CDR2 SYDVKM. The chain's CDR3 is CASSWSAANEKLFF. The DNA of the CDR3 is TGTGCCAGCAGTTGGAGCGCAGCTAATGAAAAACTGTTTTTT.